This T cell receptor (beta chain) is drawn from a study of beta chain features in type 1 diabetes. The study, taken as a whole, reports: Within each of all four CD4+ subsets, Type 1 diabetes patients had TCRB CDR3s that were moderately but significantly shorter.

This CDR3 is 16 amino acids long. Germline values: CDR1 LGHNA, CDR2 YNFKEQ. V gave up 3 bases and J gave up 0 bases, with 15 bases separating them. Of the isolated RNA, all was reverse transcribed, and so the sequenced material was expressed TCRB transcripts. Assay: immunoSEQ multiplex PCR; the TCRdb copy retains only in-frame clones and omits some. The data contain a few hundred thousand clones, roughly a tenth of them singletons. This clone has just a few counts. The target antigen is unknown. The clonotype comes from a man aged 25 to 40 with type 1 diabetes. Sequenced: central memory CD4+ T cells from blood. The chain joins TRBV4-2 to TRBJ2-7, with D possibly called TRBD1 or TRBD2 (5 bases each). DNA of the CDR3: TGTGCCAGCAGCCAGGGTAGTAGGGACGCCTCCTACGAGCAGTACTTC. This translates into CASSQGSRDASYEQYF.